Listed below are T cell receptor beta chains from one sample, sequenced in a study of blood T cell dynamics during melanoma immunotherapy. Profiled with immunoSEQ multiplex PCR; TCRdb holds only in-frame clones, not every one. Of thousands of clones detected, approximately 88% appear once; the ten largest clones hold roughly 1.8%. Sample: blood, taken from a patient treated with checkpoint blockade. The receptors come from a human donor with melanoma. Both conserved end residues are part of each CDR3. The D gene is left open where the match is weak. Clone size is given for some rows only: seen once, a few or many times, or a class if the clone is expanded.

abundance,v_gene,j_gene,d_gene,CDR3nt,CDR3aa
-,TRBV7-2,TRBJ2-7,TRBD1,TGTGCCAGCAGCTTTAACAGGGGGAACGAGCAGTACTTC,CASSFNRGNEQYF
-,TRBV11-1,TRBJ1-1,-,TGTGCCAGCAGCTTATGGGCAGGGGAAGCTTTCTTT,CASSLWAGEAFF
-,TRBV27,TRBJ1-2,-,TGTGCCAGCGGCGGGAGGGGCTATGGCTACACCTTC,CASGGRGYGYTF
-,TRBV19,TRBJ1-1,-,TGTGCCAGTAGTATAAGGCTGAACACTGAAGCTTTCTTT,CASSIRLNTEAFF
-,TRBV6-1,TRBJ2-1,-,TGTGCCAGCAGGACCGGGTCAGAGTACAATGAGCAGTTCTTC,CASRTGSEYNEQFF
-,TRBV7-3,TRBJ2-3,TRBD2,TGTGCCAGCAGCCCGGCGGGGGGGCGCGCAGATACGCAGTATTTT,CASSPAGGRADTQYF
-,TRBV15,TRBJ1-1,-,TGTGCCACCAGCCCTAAATATAGGACATCTGAAGCTTTCTTT,CATSPKYRTSEAFF
-,TRBV7-2,TRBJ2-5,-,TGTGCCAGCAGCCACAATCAAGAGACCCAGTACTTC,CASSHNQETQYF
few,TRBV19,TRBJ1-4,-,TGTGCCAGTAGTATAACAGAAACTGAAAAACTGTTTTTT,CASSITETEKLFF
-,TRBV7-2,TRBJ1-6,TRBD1,TGTGCCAGCAGCTTGACAGGGTCTTATAATTCACCCCTCCACTTT,CASSLTGSYNSPLHF
-,TRBV7-9,TRBJ2-3,-,TGTGCCAGCAGCTCCGACGGGACAGATACGCAGTATTTT,CASSSDGTDTQYF
-,TRBV6-5,TRBJ1-6,-,TGTGCCAGCAGTTACTCGGTCCCACCGGGGCCTTCACCCCTCCACTTT,CASSYSVPPGPSPLHF
-,TRBV18,TRBJ2-7,-,TGTGCCAGCTCACCTTGGGGGGGGCAATCCGGGAACGAGCAGTACTTC,CASSPWGGQSGNEQYF
-,TRBV28,TRBJ1-6,-,TGTGCCAGCAGTTTATTCCGGAATTCACCCCTCCACTTT,CASSLFRNSPLHF
-,TRBV5-1,TRBJ2-7,TRBD1,TGCGCCAGCAGCTTAGGGACAGGGTCTTTTTACGAGCAGTACTTC,CASSLGTGSFYEQYF
once,TRBV19,TRBJ2-5,TRBD1,TGTGCCAGTAGTATAAACAGGGGTGAGACCCAGTACTTC,CASSINRGETQYF
-,TRBV19,TRBJ2-1,TRBD1,TGTGCCAGTAGTAGACGGACAGGGGGATTAGATGAGCAGTTCTTC,CASSRRTGGLDEQFF
-,TRBV30,TRBJ2-7,TRBD1,TGTGCCTGGACCCCCTCAAGACAGGGCTTCTACGAGCAGTACTTC,CAWTPSRQGFYEQYF
-,TRBV6-5,TRBJ1-6,TRBD1,TGTGCCAGCAGTGTTGGACAGGGTTCTTCACCCCTCCACTTT,CASSVGQGSSPLHF
-,TRBV27,TRBJ1-5,-,TGTGCCAGCAGTCCCGGTGCGGGGGTTTATCAGCCCCAGCATTTT,CASSPGAGVYQPQHF
-,TRBV5-1,TRBJ1-2,-,TGCGCCAGCAGCTCGATGGCGGGGGCGGAGGGCTACACCTTC,CASSSMAGAEGYTF
-,TRBV6-1,TRBJ1-6,-,TGTGCCGGGCGGGGCCCAAATTCACCCCTCCACTTT,CAGRGPNSPLHF
-,TRBV11-2,TRBJ1-1,-,TGTGCCAGCAGCTTAGGGGTGAACACTGAAGCTTTCTTT,CASSLGVNTEAFF
-,TRBV5-3,TRBJ1-4,-,TGTGCCAGAAGCCTATGGCGAGGGTTCGGTGAAAAACTGTTTTTT,CARSLWRGFGEKLFF
-,TRBV5-5,TRBJ1-4,-,TGTGCCAGCAGCCGAGGACCCTACCGGCAAACTAATGAAAAACTGTTTTTT,CASSRGPYRQTNEKLFF
-,TRBV5-4,TRBJ2-2,-,TGTGCCAGCAGCTTGGGTGGGAGCGGGGAGCTGTTTTTT,CASSLGGSGELFF